The 9 T cell receptor beta chains below were found in one sample sequenced in a study of control samples from healthy donors and cancer patients. Sequencing was performed with immunoSEQ multiplex PCR; in TCRdb, only in-frame clones are kept and a portion is missing. Of under 200,000 clones listed, just under 95% were seen once; the top ten hold about 8.5%. Sequenced sample: blood. Receptors were obtained from a woman aged 40 to 50 in good health.

The gene calls are TRBV10-1 and TRBJ2-7; D ambiguous. This CDR3 region has 13 residues. V lost 3 bases, J lost 3 bases, and 9 bases lay in between. Germline loops: CDR1 WNHNN, CDR2 SYGVQD (reference sequence). In nucleotides, the CDR3 is TGCGCCAGCAGTGAACGCGGCGGCTACGAGCAGTACTTC. It specifies CASSERGGYEQYF.

The chain is built from TRBV4-2 and TRBJ1-4; D gene unclear. This CDR3 has 17 amino acids. The V gene's germline CDR1 is LGHNA and CDR2 YNFKEQ. V lost 3 bases and J 8 bases, leaving 22 bases between the germline ends. The CDR3 reads CASSQQAWQASGEKLFF. The CDR3 DNA is TGTGCCAGCAGCCAGCAGGCGTGGCAGGCGTCGGGGGAAAAACTGTTTTTT.

The chain links TRBV9 to TRBJ2-1; D is possibly TRBD1 (6 bases). Trimming removed 3 bases from V and 2 bases from J, with 12 bases in between. Germline V gives CDR1 SGDLS, CDR2 YYNGEE. This CDR3 region has 15 residues. CDR3 loop: CASSANRDPYNEQFF. In nucleotides, the CDR3 is TGTGCCAGCAGCGCCAACAGGGATCCCTACAATGAGCAGTTCTTC. Drawing the rest from reference TRBV9 and TRBJ2-1, the complete variable domain is DSGVTQTPKHLITATGQRVTLRCSPRSGDLSVYWYQQSLDQGLQFLIQYYNGEERAKGNILERFSAQQFPDLHSELNLSSLELGDSALYFCASSANRDPYNEQFFGPGTRLTVL.

This clone was counted once. This chain joins TRBV5-4 and TRBJ2-3, with D perhaps matching TRBD1 (5 bases). Germline V gives CDR1 SGHNT, CDR2 YYREEE (reference sequence). Deletions cut 1 base from V and 7 bases from J, with 7 bases between. This CDR3 contains 12 residues. As DNA, the CDR3 is TGTGCCAGCAGCTTGAGGACAAATACGCAGTATTTT. Encoded protein: CASSLRTNTQYF.

The rearrangement uses TRBV11-3 and TRBJ2-5; 11 positions match TRBD2. Germline CDR1 reads SGHNT; CDR2 reads YENEEA. The CDR3 runs 18 residues. J lost 1 base, V lost 1 base, and 8 bases had no gene match. The CDR3 coding sequence is TGTGCCAGCAGCTTAGGGGGGGGCCTAGCGGGAGGCCAAGAGACCCAGTACTTC. Amino acid sequence: CASSLGGGLAGGQETQYF.

The chain has TRBV4-3 and TRBJ2-5, with D perhaps TRBD1 or TRBD2 (5 bases each). The CDR3 covers 16 residues. The V end lost 3 bases, the J end lost 5 bases, and 19 bases lay between the germline ends. Germline CDR1 is LGHNA and CDR2 is YSLEER. The chain's CDR3 is CASSQVIRDRYETQYF. CDR3 DNA sequence: TGCGCCAGCAGCCAGGTTATACGGGACCGGTACGAGACCCAGTACTTC.

This chain joins TRBV7-8 and TRBJ2-7; either TRBD1 or TRBD2 may supply D (5 bases each). CDR1 is SGHVS, CDR2 FQNEAQ, per germline. The CDR3 length is 14 residues. Trimming removed 5 bases from V and 3 bases from J, with 14 bases in between. The CDR3 protein is CASSGDLLVYEQYF. The CDR3 DNA reads as TGTGCCAGCAGCGGGGACCTTCTGGTCTACGAGCAGTACTTC.

The CDR3 nucleotides are TGTGCCAGCAGCTTAGGCGGCTCAAGGTCACTCTACGGCTACACCTTC. Encoded protein: CASSLGGSRSLYGYTF. The V call is TRBV7-2, the J call TRBJ1-2; no clear D. Germline V CDR1 and CDR2: SGHTA, FQGNSA. The CDR3 is 16 residues long. V was shortened by 1 base and J by 8 bases, with 20 bases between the two germline ends. The variable domain in full, completed from reference TRBV7-2 and TRBJ1-2, reads GAGVSQSPSNKVTEKGKDVELRCDPISGHTALYWYRQSLGQGLEFLIYFQGNSAPDKSGLPSDRFSAERTGGSVSTLTIQRTQQEDSAVYLCASSLGGSRSLYGYTFGSGTRLTVV.

This clone was recorded once. CDR3 residues: CASSPVSGANVLTF. The CDR3 coding sequence is TGCGCCAGCAGCCCCGTCTCTGGGGCCAACGTCCTGACTTTC. The rearrangement joins TRBV4-3 to TRBJ2-6; D is undetermined. CDR3 length: 14 residues. Trimming removed 4 bases at V and 0 bases at J, with 4 bases between. Per the germline V gene, CDR1 is LGHNA and CDR2 is YSLEER.